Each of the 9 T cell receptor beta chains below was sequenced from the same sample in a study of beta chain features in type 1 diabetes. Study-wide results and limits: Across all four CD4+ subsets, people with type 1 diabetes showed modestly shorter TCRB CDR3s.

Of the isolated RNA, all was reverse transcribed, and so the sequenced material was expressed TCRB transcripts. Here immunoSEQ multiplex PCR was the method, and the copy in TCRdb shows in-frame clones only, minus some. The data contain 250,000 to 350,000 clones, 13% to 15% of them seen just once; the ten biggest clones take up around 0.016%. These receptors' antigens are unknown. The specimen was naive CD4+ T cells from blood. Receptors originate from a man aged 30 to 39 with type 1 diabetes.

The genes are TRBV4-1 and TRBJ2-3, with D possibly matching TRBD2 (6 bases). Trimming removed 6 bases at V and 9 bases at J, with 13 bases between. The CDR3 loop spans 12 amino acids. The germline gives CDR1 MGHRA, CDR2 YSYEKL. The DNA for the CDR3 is TGCGCCAGCAGATCGGGGGAGTACACGCAGTATTTT. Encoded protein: CASRSGEYTQYF.

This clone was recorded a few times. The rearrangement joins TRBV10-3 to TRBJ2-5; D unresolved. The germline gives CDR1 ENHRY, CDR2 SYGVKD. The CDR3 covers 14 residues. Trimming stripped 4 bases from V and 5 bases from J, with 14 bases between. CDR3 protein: CAISAYQRLETQYF. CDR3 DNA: TGTGCCATCAGTGCCTACCAGAGACTGGAGACCCAGTACTTC.

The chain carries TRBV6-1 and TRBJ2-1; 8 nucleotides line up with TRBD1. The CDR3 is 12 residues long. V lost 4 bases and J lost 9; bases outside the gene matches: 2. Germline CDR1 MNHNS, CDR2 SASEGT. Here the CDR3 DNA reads TGTGCCAGCAGTGGCGACAGGGGTGAGCAGTTCTTC. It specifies CASSGDRGEQFF.

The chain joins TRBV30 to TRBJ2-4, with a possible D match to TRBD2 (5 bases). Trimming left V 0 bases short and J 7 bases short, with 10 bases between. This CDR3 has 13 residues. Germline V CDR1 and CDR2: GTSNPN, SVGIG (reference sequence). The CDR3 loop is CAWSVGSANIQYF. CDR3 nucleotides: TGTGCCTGGAGTGTAGGTAGCGCCAACATTCAGTACTTC.

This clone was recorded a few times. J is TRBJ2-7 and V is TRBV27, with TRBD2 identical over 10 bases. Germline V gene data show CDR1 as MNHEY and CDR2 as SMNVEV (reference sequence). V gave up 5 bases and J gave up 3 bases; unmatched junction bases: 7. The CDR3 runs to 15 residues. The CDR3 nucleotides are TGTGCCAGCAGTGCGTGGCTAGCGGGAGTCTACGAGCAGTACTTC. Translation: CASSAWLAGVYEQYF.

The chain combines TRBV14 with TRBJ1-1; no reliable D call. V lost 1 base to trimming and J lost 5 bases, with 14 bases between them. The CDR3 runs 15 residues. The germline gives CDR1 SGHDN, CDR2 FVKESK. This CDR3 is CASSQAAALGTEAFF. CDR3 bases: TGTGCCAGCAGCCAAGCGGCGGCACTAGGGACTGAAGCTTTCTTT.

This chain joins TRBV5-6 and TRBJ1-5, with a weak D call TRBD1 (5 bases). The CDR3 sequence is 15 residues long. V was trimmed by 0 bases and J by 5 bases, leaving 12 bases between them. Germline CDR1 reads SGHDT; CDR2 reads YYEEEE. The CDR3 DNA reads TGTGCCAGCAGCTTGGGGGGGGTCCCCCATCAGCCCCAGCATTTT. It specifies CASSLGGVPHQPQHF.

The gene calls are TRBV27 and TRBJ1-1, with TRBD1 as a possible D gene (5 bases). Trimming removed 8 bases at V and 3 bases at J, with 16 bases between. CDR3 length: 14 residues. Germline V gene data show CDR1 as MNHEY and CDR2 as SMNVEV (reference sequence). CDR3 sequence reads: CASVTSAGDTEAFF. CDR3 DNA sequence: TGTGCCAGCGTCACCTCAGCGGGGGACACTGAAGCTTTCTTT.

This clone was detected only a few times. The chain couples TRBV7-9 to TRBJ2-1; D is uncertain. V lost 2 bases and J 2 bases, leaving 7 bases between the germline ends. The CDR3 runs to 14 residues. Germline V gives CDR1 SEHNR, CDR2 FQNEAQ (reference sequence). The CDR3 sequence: CASSLNNAYNEQFF. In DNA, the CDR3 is TGTGCCAGCAGCTTAAACAACGCCTACAATGAGCAGTTCTTC.